This record concerns one TCR beta chain sequence. Antigen unknown. At the DNA level, this CDR3 is encoded by other sequences in the same sample as well. This specimen belongs to a study of Ad26.COV2.S vaccination and SARS-CoV-2 variants. Turning to the study itself: A participant enrolled in the COV1001 Ad26.COV2.S trial arm provided the sample. Ad26.COV2.S, an intramuscular injection, was given once or twice 56 days apart.

Treatment defined: 15 to 20 received Ad26.COV2.S at low or high dose, single or two shots; five or six received placebo; per-sample allocation not given. Following the first vaccine or placebo injection, samples were taken on day 63. Here immunoSEQ multiplex PCR was the method, and the copy in TCRdb shows in-frame clones only, minus some. This repertoire shows about 680,000 clones, around 90% found once; its top ten account for around 1.5%. Study results and limitations: Vaccine recipients posted higher spike-specific TCR breadth than their placebo counterparts.

The sample was peripheral blood, taken in a trial of Ad26.COV2.S vaccine versus placebo. This receptor was identified in a person aged 18-60 years who received the Ad26.COV2.S COVID-19 vaccine or a placebo.

CDR3 in amino acids: CASSLRQGYEQYF. Written as DNA, the CDR3 is TGTGCCAGCAGCTTACGACAGGGCTACGAGCAGTACTTC. The chain links TRBV5-4 to TRBJ2-7; 7 positions agree with TRBD1. CDR3 length: 13 amino acids. Germline trimming cut 2 bases from V and 3 bases from J; bases unmatched to any gene: 2. The germline CDR1 and CDR2 sequences are SGHNT and YYREEE (reference sequence).